The TCR beta chain under discussion was sequenced for a study of technical replicates of blood from a handful of donors. Profiling relied on immunoSEQ multiplex PCR, and the TCRdb table lists in-frame clones only, not all of them. The data contain about 60,000 clones, 92% of them singletons. V lost 1 base and J lost 4; bases outside the gene matches: 4. Germline lookup yields CDR1 SGHVS and CDR2 FQNEAQ. The CDR3 covers 15 residues. The chain uses TRBV7-8 and TRBJ1-5; 7 positions match TRBD1. This sequence was found in a human donor in good health. Some clones in this sample may be carry-over from other donors' samples. Sequenced input: PBMCs. CDR3 sequence (DNA): TGTGCCAGCAGCTTAGGGACAGGATGGAATCAGCCCCAGCATTTT. Its translation is CASSLGTGWNQPQHF.